Presented here are 27 T cell receptor beta chains from one specimen sequenced in a study of low-dose radiotherapy and immunotherapy resistance in tumors. TRAV- and TRBV-specific primers primed first-strand cDNA, covering alpha and beta chains. Amplification of TCRs used a constant-region primer and V-primer adapter for approximately 19 PCR cycles. TCRdb used MiXCR to reprocess the reads, holding one entry per CDR3 protein. Altogether 5,000 to 7,000 distinct CDR3 sequences are present, 55% to 75% being singletons, with the ten largest covering about 12%. Receptors were obtained from a human donor with advanced metastatic prostate, ovarian, gallbladder or colorectal cancer (not recorded which). This table probably holds off-target reads from a library built for another chain.

The chain links TRBV6-8 to TRBJ2-2; 7 positions agree with TRBD1. The V segment lost 5 bases and the J segment 5 bases; nucleotides outside the gene matches: 2. CDR1 and CDR2 from the germline V gene are MNHGY and SAAAGT. The CDR3 spans 13 residues. The CDR3 reads CASSEQGTGELFF. CDR3 sequence (DNA): TGTGCCAGCAGTGAACAGGGGACCGGGGAGCTGTTTTTT.

The chain has TRBV20-1 and TRBJ2-5, with 8 bases matching TRBD1. The V and J ends lost 6 bases and 2 bases, in that order; junction bases with no gene match: 8. Germline lookup yields CDR1 DFQATT and CDR2 SNEGSKA (reference sequence). The CDR3 extends over 14 amino acids. CDR3 sequence: CSARGQGRQETQYF. Here the CDR3 DNA reads TGCAGTGCCCGTGGACAGGGCCGACAAGAGACCCAGTACTTC.

V is TRBV13 and J is TRBJ1-2; TRBD1 matches 9 bases. Germline CDR1 and CDR2: PRHDT and FYEKMQ (reference sequence). V gave up 3 bases and J gave up 8 bases; unmatched junction bases: 22. The CDR3 is 19 amino acids. CDR3 protein: CASSFDQLADRGMFRGYTF. The CDR3 nucleotides are TGTGCCAGCAGCTTCGATCAACTAGCGGACAGGGGAATGTTTAGGGGCTACACCTTC.

The CDR3 loop is CSVATANYGYTF. CDR3 nucleotides: TGCAGCGTTGCCACAGCCAACTATGGCTACACCTTC. The rearrangement uses TRBV29-1 and TRBJ1-2; D is undetermined. Germline loops: CDR1 SQVTM, CDR2 ANQGSEA. The CDR3 runs to 12 residues. V lost 4 bases, J lost 2 bases, and 8 bases lay in between.

This clonotype was recorded a few times. The V gene is TRBV5-1, the J gene TRBJ2-7; 12 bases match TRBD2. V lost 6 bases to trimming and J lost 0 bases; unmatched junction nucleotides: 4. Germline CDR1 SGHRS, CDR2 YFSETQ. The CDR3 is 15 residues long. The CDR3 nucleotides read TGCGCCAGCAAGCTAGCGGGGGGGATCTCCTACGAGCAGTACTTC. This translates into CASKLAGGISYEQYF. The entire variable domain, with the rest obtained from reference TRBV5-1 and TRBJ2-7, is as follows: KAGVTQTPRYLIKTRGQQVTLSCSPISGHRSVSWYQQTPGQGLQFLFEYFSETQRNKGNFPGRFSGRQFSNSRSEMNVSTLELGDSALYLCASKLAGGISYEQYFGPGTRLTVT.

The chain employs TRBV3-1 and TRBJ1-1, with no clear D. This CDR3 spans 12 amino acids. V was pared by 3 bases and J by 1 base, with 3 bases between. Per germline, CDR1 LGHDT and CDR2 YNNKEL (reference sequence). The CDR3 is CASSQTNTEAFF. In DNA, the CDR3 is TGTGCCAGCAGCCAGACGAACACTGAAGCTTTCTTT.

Comments on this clonotype: The conserved phenylalanine or tryptophan normally closing the CDR3 is absent here, so this likely arose from a read error. The V gene is TRBV28, the J gene TRBJ2-7; D might be TRBD1 or TRBD2, each matching 5 bases. The CDR3 runs to 14 residues. CDR1 and CDR2 from the germline V gene are MDHEN and SYDVKM. Trimming removed 7 bases at V and 2 bases at J, with 15 bases between. CDR3 region: CASTSGAGPYEQYI. In DNA form, the CDR3 reads TGTGCCAGCACCTCTGGGGCGGGCCCCTACGAGCAGTACATC.

The chain recombines TRBV20-1 with TRBJ2-1, with TRBD1 identical over 9 bases. Germline V gives CDR1 DFQATT, CDR2 SNEGSKA (reference sequence). The V and J ends lost 3 bases and 15 bases, in that order; junction bases with no gene match: 18. The CDR3 runs to 15 residues. CDR3 loop: CSASLGGQGPGAVFF. The CDR3, as DNA: TGCAGTGCTAGTCTTGGAGGACAGGGGCCTGGGGCCGTGTTCTTC.

J is TRBJ1-1 and V is TRBV5-1, with TRBD1 identical over 7 bases. The V segment lost 7 bases and the J segment 7 bases; nucleotides outside the gene matches: 16. CDR1 and CDR2 from the germline V gene are SGHRS and YFSETQ. The CDR3 contains 15 residues. The DNA of the CDR3 is TGCGCCAGCCAGACCGATCAACGACAGGGCCGTGAAGCTTTCTTT. Protein sequence: CASQTDQRQGREAFF.

The chain has TRBV5-6 and TRBJ1-1; D ambiguous. Germline V gene lookup returns CDR1 SGHDT and CDR2 YYEEEE. The CDR3 loop spans 11 amino acids. The V end lost 3 bases, the J end lost 3 bases, and 3 bases lay between the germline ends. The CDR3 DNA follows: TGTGCCAGCAGCTCGTACACTGAAGCTTTCTTT. This codes for CASSSYTEAFF.

The chain couples TRBV5-1 to TRBJ1-1, with 7 positions matching TRBD1. Germline V lookup: CDR1 SGHRS, CDR2 YFSETQ. The ends lost 2 bases at V and 8 bases at J; junction bases unmatched: 9. This CDR3 spans 14 amino acids. CDR3 sequence (DNA): TGCGCCAGCAGCTTAACTACAGGGGCGGGGGAAGCTTTCTTT. Amino acid sequence: CASSLTTGAGEAFF.

The chain is built from TRBV28 and TRBJ1-1, with D uncertain. This CDR3 is 13 amino acids long. Trimming pared 8 bases from V and 10 bases from J, leaving 20 bases between. Germline V gene sequence: CDR1 MDHEN, CDR2 SYDVKM. CDR3 coding DNA: TGTGCCAGCTCCATCACGGCTTCTGAGGGAGCTTTCTTT. It translates to CASSITASEGAFF. Drawing the rest from reference TRBV28 and TRBJ1-1, the complete variable domain is DVKVTQSSRYLVKRTGEKVFLECVQDMDHENMFWYRQDPGLGLRLIYFSYDVKMKEKGDIPEGYSVSREKKERFSLILESASTNQTSMYLCASSITASEGAFFGQGTRLTVV.

This clonotype showed up just a few times. The genes are TRBV29-1 and TRBJ2-1; D is uncertain. The length of the CDR3 is 12 residues. Germline-derived CDR1 and CDR2 are SQVTM and ANQGSEA. V lost 3 bases and J lost 4, with 7 bases in between. The CDR3 DNA reads TGCAGCGTTGAGCCCTCTTACAATGAGCAGTTCTTC. It is translated as CSVEPSYNEQFF.

This clonotype was seen a handful of times. The chain joins TRBV11-2 to TRBJ2-5, with 7 bases fitting TRBD1. Per the germline V gene, CDR1 is SGHAT and CDR2 is FQNNGV. The J segment lost 5 bases and the V segment lost 3 bases, leaving 3 bases of the junction unmatched. The CDR3 is 13 residues long. The CDR3: CASSFRGLETQYF. In DNA form, the CDR3 reads TGTGCCAGCAGCTTTAGGGGGCTGGAGACCCAGTACTTC.

This clonotype is a singleton in its sample. This chain connects TRBV11-2 to TRBJ2-7; tentatively, D is TRBD1 (5 bases). There are 14 residues in the CDR3. V was shortened by 1 base and J by 7 bases, with 14 bases between the two germline ends. Germline loops: CDR1 SGHAT, CDR2 FQNNGV. In DNA form, the CDR3 reads TGTGCCAGCAGCTTAGGGGGCTGGGTGTGGGAGCAGTACTTC. Residues: CASSLGGWVWEQYF.

The table lists this clonotype with a count of one. The V gene is TRBV7-9, the J gene TRBJ2-7; 11 bases are shared with TRBD2. Germline V lookup: CDR1 SEHNR, CDR2 FQNEAQ (reference sequence). Trimming at V came to 5 bases and at J to 2 bases, leaving 2 bases not matched to a gene. The CDR3 contains 14 residues. The CDR3 region has the DNA TGTGCCAGCAGCACTAGCGGGGGTACCTACGAGCAGTACTTC. Translating gives CASSTSGGTYEQYF.

The chain employs TRBV24-1 and TRBJ2-7; the D gene is possibly TRBD1 (6 bases). Trimming left V 0 bases short and J 6 bases short, with 20 bases between. Germline CDR1 reads KGHDR; CDR2 reads SFDVKD. The CDR3 has 17 residues. The CDR3 DNA follows: TGTGCCACCAGTGATTTGGCCCTCCCCGACAGGTTGTGCGAGCAGTACTTC. This sequence encodes CATSDLALPDRLCEQYF.

This chain links TRBV29-1 with TRBJ1-2; D call uncertain. CDR1 and CDR2 from the germline V gene are SQVTM and ANQGSEA. This CDR3 has 14 residues. The germline V and J ends were trimmed by 7 bases and 4 bases, with 19 bases remaining between them. For the CDR3, the DNA is TGCAGCGCGGGAGGGCACTCGAGTACCTATGGCTACACCTTC. This sequence encodes CSAGGHSSTYGYTF. The full variable domain, with the rest looked up from reference TRBV29-1 and TRBJ1-2, is SAVISQKPSRDICQRGTSLTIQCQVDSQVTMMFWYRQQPGQSLTLIATANQGSEATYESGFVIDKFPISRPNLTFSTLTVSNMSPEDSSIYLCSAGGHSSTYGYTFGSGTRLTVV.

This rearrangement joins TRBV5-6 to TRBJ2-1; tentatively, D is TRBD1 or TRBD2 (5 bases each). CDR1 is SGHDT, CDR2 YYEEEE, per germline. Trimming left V 4 bases short and J 0 bases short, with 11 bases between. This CDR3 contains 15 residues. Written as DNA, the CDR3 is TGTGCCAGCAGCCCGGGACCAAGCTCCTACAATGAGCAGTTCTTC. Translated, it gives CASSPGPSSYNEQFF.

The chain is built from TRBV15 and TRBJ1-1, with 9 bases that match TRBD1. The germline V gene has CDR1 LNHNV and CDR2 YYDKDF (reference sequence). The V gene end was trimmed by 0 bases and the J gene end by 6 bases; junction bases not matched to a gene: 5. The CDR3 has 15 residues. CDR3 sequence reads: CATSRDRGQGAEAFF. CDR3 coding DNA: TGTGCCACCAGCAGAGATAGGGGACAGGGAGCTGAAGCTTTCTTT.

The rearrangement links TRBV2 to TRBJ2-2; 9 bases are shared with TRBD1. Germline lookup yields CDR1 SNHLY and CDR2 FYNNEI. The CDR3 sequence is 14 residues long. The V and J ends lost 3 bases and 6 bases, in that order; junction bases with no gene match: 2. In nucleotides, the CDR3 is TGTGCCAGCAGTGAGGACAGGGGTGCCGGGGAGCTGTTTTTT. This codes for CASSEDRGAGELFF.

The chain employs TRBV11-2 and TRBJ1-1, with 7 bases identical to TRBD1. The germline V gene encodes CDR1 SGHAT and CDR2 FQNNGV. The CDR3 runs 16 residues. J lost 0 bases, V lost 4 bases, and 8 bases had no gene match. The CDR3 sequence: CASSSPGQLMNTEAFF. As DNA, the CDR3 is TGTGCCAGCAGCTCACCGGGACAGCTTATGAACACTGAAGCTTTCTTT.

The chain recombines TRBV11-2 with TRBJ2-1; 7 nucleotides align to TRBD1. CDR3 length equals 15 residues. V shed 6 bases and J 4 bases; nucleotides not matched to a gene: 9. Germline V gives CDR1 SGHAT, CDR2 FQNNGV. The CDR3 DNA reads as TGTGCCAGCAGAAGACAGGGATTCGAATACAATGAGCAGTTCTTC. Translation gives CASRRQGFEYNEQFF. Full variable domain (rest looked up from reference TRBV11-2 and TRBJ2-1): EAGVAQSPRYKIIEKRQSVAFWCNPISGHATLYWYQQILGQGPKLLIQFQNNGVVDDSQLPKDRFSAERLKGVDSTLKIQPAKLEDSAVYLCASRRQGFEYNEQFFGPGTRLTVL.

This clonotype is a singleton in its sample. The chain recombines TRBV5-3 with TRBJ2-7, with 14 positions matching TRBD2. TRBV5-3 is filed as an ORF, its function uncertain. The CDR3 covers 16 residues. Losses at the gene ends were 8 bases for V and 0 bases for J; bases not matched to a gene: 7. The CDR3 coding sequence is TGTGCCAGCAGCGAGGGACTAGCGGGGGCCTCCTACGAGCAGTACTTC. Protein: CASSEGLAGASYEQYF.

This clonotype is a singleton in its sample. The CDR3 here is CASSERAQGTSNQPQHF. CDR3 coding DNA: TGCGCCAGCAGTGAGCGGGCGCAGGGCACTAGCAATCAGCCCCAGCATTTT. The chain joins TRBV10-2 to TRBJ1-5; possible D gene TRBD1, 5 bases. Trimming cost V 2 bases and J 0 bases, with 14 bases left between them. Germline lookup yields CDR1 WSHSY and CDR2 SAAADI. CDR3 size: 17 residues.

The V and J genes are TRBV7-2 and TRBJ2-6; D is ambiguous. Germline V gene lookup returns CDR1 SGHTA and CDR2 FQGNSA. The CDR3 has 15 amino acids. Trimming stripped 2 bases from V and 0 bases from J, with 5 bases between. The CDR3: CASSLSSSGANVLTF. DNA of the CDR3: TGTGCCAGCAGCTTAAGTAGCTCTGGGGCCAACGTCCTGACTTTC.

The gene calls are TRBV4-2 and TRBJ1-3; TRBD1 matches 9 bases. There are 16 residues in the CDR3. Trimming removed 0 bases from V and 2 bases from J; junction bases left unmatched: 2. Germline CDR1 LGHNA, CDR2 YNFKEQ. CDR3 loop: CASSQERTGAGNTIYF. DNA of the CDR3: TGTGCCAGCAGCCAAGAGCGGACAGGGGCTGGAAACACCATATATTTT.